This TCR beta chain was found in a study of blood T cell repertoires in COVID-19. About the study: From the United States, Italy and Spain came samples of acute and convalescent COVID-19. Sources were T cells, B-cell-depleted T cells, or PBMCs; the material itself was cDNA or gDNA.

Original methodology: Reference gene primers were amplified, and this amplification served to estimate nucleated cell counts. Sequencing was performed with immunoSEQ multiplex PCR; in TCRdb, only in-frame clones are kept and a portion is missing. That table is the source of V, J and clone size, and D and trimming were worked out from the DNA. The data contain hundreds of thousands of clones, roughly nine tenths of them singletons. It was during active infection that Seattle patients were enrolled and then longitudinally followed. Deletions cut 1 base from V and 1 base from J, with 8 bases between. Per the germline V gene, CDR1 is SGHRS and CDR2 is YFSETQ. The CDR3 spans 15 residues. Only one count was recorded for this clone.

Input material: peripheral blood. The chain is built from TRBV5-1 and TRBJ2-2, with D possibly TRBD2 on 6 matching bases. This clonotype originated in a woman in her fifties or sixties with COVID-19, enrolled during active disease. The CDR3 loop reads CASSLSGRNTGELFF. For the CDR3, the DNA is TGCGCCAGCAGCTTGAGCGGGCGGAACACCGGGGAGCTGTTTTTT.